The clone carrying this TCR beta chain was recorded a few times. Antigen unknown. Germline is not matched at one junction end, which may reflect a read error. These data originate in a study of cytomegalovirus exposure and HLA in healthy donors. Overall study results and limits: Most TCR sequences showed up rarely, but some public TCRs showed up in many donors. The TCR clusters that emerged in the first cohort tended, a later analysis found, to co-occur in the 120 validation repertoires.

TCRdb's copy holds only in-frame clones and misses some; the assay was immunoSEQ multiplex PCR. Of about 150,000 clones in the sample, 86% are singletons; the top ten hold 2% to 2.5%. The CDR3 runs to 8 residues. Germline V lookup: CDR1 SGHDN, CDR2 FVKESK. The source of this sequence is a human donor in good health. Sequenced material: PBMCs. The gene calls are TRBV14 and TRBJ2-7; 7 bases are shared with TRBD2. CDR3 nucleotide sequence: TGTGCCAGCAGGGGGCGGGGGTTC. It specifies CASRGRGF. Combining the CDR3 with reference TRBV14 and TRBJ2-7 gives the whole variable domain EAGVTQFPSHSVIEKGQTVTLRCDPISGHDNLYWYRRVMGKEIKFLLHFVKESKQDESGMPNNRFLAERTGGTYSTLKVQPAELEDSGVYFCASRGRGFGPGTRLTVT.